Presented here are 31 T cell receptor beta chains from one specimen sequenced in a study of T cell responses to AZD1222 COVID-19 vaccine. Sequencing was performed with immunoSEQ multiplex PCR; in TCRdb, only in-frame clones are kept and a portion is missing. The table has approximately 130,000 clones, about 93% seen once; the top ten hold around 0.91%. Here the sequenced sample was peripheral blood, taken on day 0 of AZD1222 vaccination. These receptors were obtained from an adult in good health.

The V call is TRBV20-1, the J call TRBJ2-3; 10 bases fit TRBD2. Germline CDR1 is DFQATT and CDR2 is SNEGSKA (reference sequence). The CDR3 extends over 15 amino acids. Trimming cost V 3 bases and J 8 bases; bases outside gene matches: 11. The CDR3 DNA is TGCAGTGCTAGTCCGGTGGCTAGCGGGGGAACTACGCAGTATTTT. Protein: CSASPVASGGTTQYF.

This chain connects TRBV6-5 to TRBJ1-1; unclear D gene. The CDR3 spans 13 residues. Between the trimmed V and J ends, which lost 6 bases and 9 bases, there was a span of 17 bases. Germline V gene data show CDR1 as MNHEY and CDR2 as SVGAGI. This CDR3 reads CASSQGPKAKAFF. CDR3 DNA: TGTGCCAGCAGCCAAGGACCCAAGGCCAAAGCTTTCTTT.

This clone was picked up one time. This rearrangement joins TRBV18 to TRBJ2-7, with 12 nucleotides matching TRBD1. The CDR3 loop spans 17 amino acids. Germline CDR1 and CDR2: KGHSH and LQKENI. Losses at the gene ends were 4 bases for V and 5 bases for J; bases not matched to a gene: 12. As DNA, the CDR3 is TGTGCCAGCTCACGGGGGACAGGGGGCGATTTGGGCGACGAGCAGTACTTC. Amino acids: CASSRGTGGDLGDEQYF.

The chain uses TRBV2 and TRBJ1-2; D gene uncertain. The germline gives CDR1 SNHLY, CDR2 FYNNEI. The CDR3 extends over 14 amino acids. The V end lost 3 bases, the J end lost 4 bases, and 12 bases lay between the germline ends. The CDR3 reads CASSDPRDGYGYTF. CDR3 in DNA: TGTGCCAGCAGTGACCCCCGCGACGGCTATGGCTACACCTTC.

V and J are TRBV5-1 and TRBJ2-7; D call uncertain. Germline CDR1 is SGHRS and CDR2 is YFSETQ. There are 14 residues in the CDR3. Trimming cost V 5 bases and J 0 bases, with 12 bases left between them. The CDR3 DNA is TGCGCCAGCAGAGACCTCCGGTCCTCCTACGAGCAGTACTTC. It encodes CASRDLRSSYEQYF. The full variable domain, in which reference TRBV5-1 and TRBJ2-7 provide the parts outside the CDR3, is KAGVTQTPRYLIKTRGQQVTLSCSPISGHRSVSWYQQTPGQGLQFLFEYFSETQRNKGNFPGRFSGRQFSNSRSEMNVSTLELGDSALYLCASRDLRSSYEQYFGPGTRLTVT.

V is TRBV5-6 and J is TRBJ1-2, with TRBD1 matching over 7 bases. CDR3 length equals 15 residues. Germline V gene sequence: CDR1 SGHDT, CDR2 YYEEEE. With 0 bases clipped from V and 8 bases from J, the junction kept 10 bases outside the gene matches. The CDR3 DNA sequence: TGTGCCAGCAGCTTGGGGGGGACAGAGTATGCGGGCTACACCTTC. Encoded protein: CASSLGGTEYAGYTF.

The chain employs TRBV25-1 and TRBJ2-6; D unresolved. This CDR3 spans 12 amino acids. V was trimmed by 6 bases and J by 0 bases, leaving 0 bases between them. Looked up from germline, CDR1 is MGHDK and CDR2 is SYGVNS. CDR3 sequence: CASSSGANVLTF. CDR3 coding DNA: TGTGCCAGCAGCTCTGGGGCCAACGTCCTGACTTTC. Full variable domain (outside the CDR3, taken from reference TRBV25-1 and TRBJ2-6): EADIYQTPRYLVIGTGKKITLECSQTMGHDKMYWYQQDPGMELHLIHYSYGVNSTEKGDLSSESTVSRIRTEHFPLTLESARPSHTSQYLCASSSGANVLTFGAGSRLTVL.

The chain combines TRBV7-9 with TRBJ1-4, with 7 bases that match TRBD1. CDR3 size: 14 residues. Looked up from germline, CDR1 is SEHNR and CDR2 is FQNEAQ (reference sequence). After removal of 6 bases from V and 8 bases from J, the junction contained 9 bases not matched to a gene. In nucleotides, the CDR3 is TGTGCCAGCAGTCGACAGGGTACAGACGAAAAACTGTTTTTT. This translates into CASSRQGTDEKLFF.

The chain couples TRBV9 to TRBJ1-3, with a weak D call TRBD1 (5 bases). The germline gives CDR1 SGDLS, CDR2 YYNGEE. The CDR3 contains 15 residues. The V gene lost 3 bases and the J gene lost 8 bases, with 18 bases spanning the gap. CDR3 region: CASSALGDVSDTIYF. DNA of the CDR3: TGTGCCAGCAGCGCCCTTGGGGACGTGAGTGACACCATATATTTT.

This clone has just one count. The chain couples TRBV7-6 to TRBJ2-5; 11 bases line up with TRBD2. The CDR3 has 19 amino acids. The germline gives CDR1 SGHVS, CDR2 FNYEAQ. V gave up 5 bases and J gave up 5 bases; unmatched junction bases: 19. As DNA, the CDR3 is TGTGCCAGCAGCCTCAATCCATCGCCCTCTAGCGGGGGGTGGGAGACCCAGTACTTC. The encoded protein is CASSLNPSPSSGGWETQYF.

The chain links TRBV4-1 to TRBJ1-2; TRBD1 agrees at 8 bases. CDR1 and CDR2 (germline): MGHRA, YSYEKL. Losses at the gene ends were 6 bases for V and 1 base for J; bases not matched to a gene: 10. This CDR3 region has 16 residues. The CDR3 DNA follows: TGCGCCAGCAGACTTACCAGGGGGCAGGGTAACTATGGCTACACCTTC. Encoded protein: CASRLTRGQGNYGYTF.

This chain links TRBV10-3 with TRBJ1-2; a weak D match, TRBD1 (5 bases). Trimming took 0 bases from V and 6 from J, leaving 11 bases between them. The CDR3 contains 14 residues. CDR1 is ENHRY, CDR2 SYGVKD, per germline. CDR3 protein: CAISESGREDGYTF. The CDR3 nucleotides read TGTGCCATCAGTGAGTCAGGCAGGGAGGATGGCTACACCTTC.

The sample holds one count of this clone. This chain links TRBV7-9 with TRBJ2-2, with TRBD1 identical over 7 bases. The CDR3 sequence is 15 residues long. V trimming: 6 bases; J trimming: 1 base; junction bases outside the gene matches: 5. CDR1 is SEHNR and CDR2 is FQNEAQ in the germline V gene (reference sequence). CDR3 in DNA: TGTGCCAGCAGTCAACGACAGGGGAACACCGGGGAGCTGTTTTTT. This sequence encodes CASSQRQGNTGELFF.

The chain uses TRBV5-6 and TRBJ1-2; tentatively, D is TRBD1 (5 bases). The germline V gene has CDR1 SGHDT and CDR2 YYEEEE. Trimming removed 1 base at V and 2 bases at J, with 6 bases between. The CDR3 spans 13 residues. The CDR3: CASSLRQNYGYTF. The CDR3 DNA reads TGTGCCAGCAGCTTGAGACAGAACTATGGCTACACCTTC.

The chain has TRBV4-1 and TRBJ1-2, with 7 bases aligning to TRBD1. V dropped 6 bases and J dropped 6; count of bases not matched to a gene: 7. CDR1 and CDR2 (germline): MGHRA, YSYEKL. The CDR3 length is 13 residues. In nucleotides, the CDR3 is TGCGCCAGCAGTCCTACCCAGGGGGATGGCTACACCTTC. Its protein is CASSPTQGDGYTF.

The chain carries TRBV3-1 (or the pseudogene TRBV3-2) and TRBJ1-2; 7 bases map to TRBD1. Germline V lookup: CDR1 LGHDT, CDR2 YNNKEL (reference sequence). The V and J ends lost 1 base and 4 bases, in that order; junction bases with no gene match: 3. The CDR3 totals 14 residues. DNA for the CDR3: TGTGCCAGCAGCCAAGTGAACAGGGGCTATGGCTACACCTTC. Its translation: CASSQVNRGYGYTF.

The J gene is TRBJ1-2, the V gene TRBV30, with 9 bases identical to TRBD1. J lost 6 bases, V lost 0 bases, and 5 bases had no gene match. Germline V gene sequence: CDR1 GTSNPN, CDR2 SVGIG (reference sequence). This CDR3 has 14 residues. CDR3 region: CAWSVRTGENGYTF. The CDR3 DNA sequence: TGTGCCTGGAGTGTACGGACAGGGGAGAATGGCTACACCTTC.

The chain's CDR3 is CASSSVYRSNEQFF. As DNA, the CDR3 is TGCGCCAGCAGCTCGGTCTACAGGTCCAATGAGCAGTTCTTC. The rearrangement uses TRBV5-1 and TRBJ2-1; a weak D match, TRBD1 (5 bases). V was clipped by 3 bases and J by 6 bases, with 13 bases between them. The CDR3 spans 14 residues. The germline V gene encodes CDR1 SGHRS and CDR2 YFSETQ.

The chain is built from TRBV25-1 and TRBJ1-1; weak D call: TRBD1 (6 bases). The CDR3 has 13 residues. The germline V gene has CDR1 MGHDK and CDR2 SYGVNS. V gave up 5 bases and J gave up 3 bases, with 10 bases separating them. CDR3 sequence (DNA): TGTGCCAGCAGTTCCTACAGGGACACTGAAGCTTTCTTT. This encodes CASSSYRDTEAFF.

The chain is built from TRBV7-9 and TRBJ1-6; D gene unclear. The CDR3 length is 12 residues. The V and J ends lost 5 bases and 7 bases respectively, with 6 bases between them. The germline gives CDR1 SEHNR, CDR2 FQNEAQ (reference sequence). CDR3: CASSAINSPLHF. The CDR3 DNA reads TGTGCCAGCAGCGCAATCAATTCACCCCTCCACTTT.

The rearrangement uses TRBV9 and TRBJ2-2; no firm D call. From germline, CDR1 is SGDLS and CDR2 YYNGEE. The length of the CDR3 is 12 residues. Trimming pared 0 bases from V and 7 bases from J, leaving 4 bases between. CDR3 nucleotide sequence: TGTGCCAGCAGCGTAGGCGGCGGGGAGCTGTTTTTT. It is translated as CASSVGGGELFF.

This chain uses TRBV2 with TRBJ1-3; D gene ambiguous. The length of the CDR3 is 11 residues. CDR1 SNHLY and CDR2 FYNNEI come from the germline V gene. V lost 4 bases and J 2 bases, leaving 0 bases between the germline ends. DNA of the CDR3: TGTGCCAGCAGTGCTGGAAACACCATATATTTT. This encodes CASSAGNTIYF.

CDR3: CASSQELRQGYGYTF. For the CDR3, the DNA is TGTGCCAGCAGCCAAGAACTCCGGCAGGGGTATGGCTACACCTTC. This chain uses TRBV4-2 with TRBJ1-2; possible D gene TRBD1, 6 bases. Germline V gene sequence: CDR1 LGHNA, CDR2 YNFKEQ. V was trimmed by 0 bases and J by 5 bases, leaving 13 bases between them. CDR3 length: 15 amino acids.

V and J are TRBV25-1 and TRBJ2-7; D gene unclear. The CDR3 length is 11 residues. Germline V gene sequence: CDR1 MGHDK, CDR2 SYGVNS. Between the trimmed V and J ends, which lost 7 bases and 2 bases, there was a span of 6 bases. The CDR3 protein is CASKTPYEQYF. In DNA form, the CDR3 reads TGTGCCAGCAAGACTCCCTACGAGCAGTACTTC.

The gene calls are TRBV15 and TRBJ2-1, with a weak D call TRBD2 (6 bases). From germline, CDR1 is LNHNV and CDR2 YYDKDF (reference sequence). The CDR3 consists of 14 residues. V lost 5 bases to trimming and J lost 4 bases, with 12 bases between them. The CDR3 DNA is TGTGCCACCAGCCAAGGCGGGGAGTACAATGAGCAGTTCTTC. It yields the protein CATSQGGEYNEQFF.

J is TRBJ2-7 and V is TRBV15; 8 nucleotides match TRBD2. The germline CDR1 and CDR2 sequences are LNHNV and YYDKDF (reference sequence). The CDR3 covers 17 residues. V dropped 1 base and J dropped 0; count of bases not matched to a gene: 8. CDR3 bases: TGTGCCACCAGCAGAGGTGATAGCGGGGACCCCTCCTACGAGCAGTACTTC. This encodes CATSRGDSGDPSYEQYF.

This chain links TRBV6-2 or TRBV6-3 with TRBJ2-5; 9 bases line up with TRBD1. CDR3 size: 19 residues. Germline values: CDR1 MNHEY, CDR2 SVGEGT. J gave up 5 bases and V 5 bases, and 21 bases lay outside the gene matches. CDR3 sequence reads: CASSPIYFSGQGPSETQYF. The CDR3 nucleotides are TGTGCCAGCAGTCCCATCTATTTCTCCGGACAGGGGCCGTCGGAGACCCAGTACTTC.

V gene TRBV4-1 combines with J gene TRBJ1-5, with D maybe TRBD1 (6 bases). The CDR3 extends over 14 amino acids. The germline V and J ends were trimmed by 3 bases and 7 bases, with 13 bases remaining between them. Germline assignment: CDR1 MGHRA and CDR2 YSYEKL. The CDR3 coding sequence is TGCGCCAGCAGCCAGGGAGGGGGGCACCAGCCCCAGCATTTT. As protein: CASSQGGGHQPQHF.

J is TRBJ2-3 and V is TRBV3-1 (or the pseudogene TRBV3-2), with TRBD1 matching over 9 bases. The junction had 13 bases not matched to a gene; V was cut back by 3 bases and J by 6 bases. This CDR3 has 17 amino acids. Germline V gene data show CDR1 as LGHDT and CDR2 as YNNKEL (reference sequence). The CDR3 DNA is TGTGCCAGCAGCCACCCACCCGGGACAGGGATTTCGGATACGCAGTATTTT. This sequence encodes CASSHPPGTGISDTQYF.

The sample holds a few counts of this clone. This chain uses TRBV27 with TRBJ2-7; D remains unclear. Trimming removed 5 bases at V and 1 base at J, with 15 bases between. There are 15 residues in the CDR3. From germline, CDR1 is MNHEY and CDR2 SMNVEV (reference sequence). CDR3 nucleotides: TGTGCCAGCAGTCCCCGGCGCCTTTCTTCCTACGAGCAGTACTTC. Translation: CASSPRRLSSYEQYF.

The CDR3 sequence: CASSLQVTEAFF. DNA for the CDR3: TGTGCCAGCAGCCTACAGGTCACTGAAGCTTTCTTT. The chain uses TRBV6-5 and TRBJ1-1; tentatively, D is TRBD1 (5 bases). This CDR3 has 12 amino acids. The V gene lost 6 bases and the J gene lost 4 bases, with 9 bases spanning the gap. Germline values: CDR1 MNHEY, CDR2 SVGAGI.